One T cell receptor (beta chain) is described in this entry. The clone's antigen remains unknown. The record has no base qualities; no much larger clone is one base away. This sample was included in a study of T cell changes during pregnancy in multiple sclerosis (dated by TCRdb to about 2019). About the full investigation: Changes in the T cell repertoire over the course of pregnancy were examined in this study in women with multiple sclerosis.

After removal of 5 bases from V and 4 bases from J, the junction retains 8 bases not matched to a gene. Measured from the cysteine to the phenylalanine, the CDR3 is 15 residues long. CDR3 DNA only is kept here, 45 bases in frame from base 1. CDR1 and CDR2 are drawn from the germline V gene: SGHTA, FQGNSA. Libraries were constructed by the immunoSEQ multiplex PCR assay. What TCRdb holds here is the immuneACCESS table cut down to in-frame rearrangements. Part of the clones is not present; checked against another copy, under half of the missing clones reflect an unresolved V gene, and the others are unexplained. This sample comprises tens of thousands of clones, about 89% of them detected only once. The biggest ten clones account for 0.95% to 1.5% of the sample.

The origin of this receptor is a female donor with multiple sclerosis, enrolled in a pregnancy study. The sample consisted of CD4+ T cells from peripheral blood mononuclear cells, taken after pregnancy. The V and J genes are TRBV7-2 and TRBJ2-3; the central 8 bases match TRBD2. The bases are TGTGCCAGCAGCCCCCTCGGACTAGCCTCAGATACGCAGTATTTT. This is translated as CASSPLGLASDTQYF.